These 5 T cell receptor beta chains were sequenced from one sample in a study of beta chain features in type 1 diabetes. The isolated RNA, all of it, was reverse transcribed, so expressed TCRB transcripts were what got sequenced. The table came from immunoSEQ multiplex PCR; TCRdb's copy has only in-frame clones and leaves some out. The data contain about 620,000 clones, about 14% of them singletons. Sequencing input: naive CD4+ T cells from blood. The source of these receptors is a man aged 18-30 years in good health.

The rearrangement joins TRBV25-1 to TRBJ2-3; D ambiguous. Trimming pared 1 base from V and 8 bases from J, leaving 1 base between. This CDR3 is built from 10 residues. Germline CDR1 MGHDK, CDR2 SYGVNS. This chain's CDR3 is CASSESTQYF. CDR3 DNA sequence: TGTGCCAGCAGTGAATCTACGCAGTATTTT.

This clone was seen more than once but under ten times. The V and J genes are TRBV27 and TRBJ2-1; a weak D match, TRBD2 (6 bases). Germline CDR1 reads MNHEY; CDR2 reads SMNVEV (reference sequence). The CDR3 is 16 amino acids. The V and J ends lost 6 bases and 2 bases respectively, with 17 bases between them. The DNA of the CDR3 is TGTGCCAGCAGGCTTAGCGGAAGACTCACCTACAATGAGCAGTTCTTC. Protein product: CASRLSGRLTYNEQFF.

V and J are TRBV6-6 and TRBJ2-3; 7 nucleotides agree with TRBD1. The germline V gene encodes CDR1 MNHNY and CDR2 SVGAGI (reference sequence). The CDR3 sequence is 15 residues long. Trimming removed 3 bases from V and 2 bases from J; junction bases left unmatched: 5. CDR3 sequence reads: CASSYSTGFTDTQYF. CDR3 nucleotide sequence: TGTGCCAGCAGTTATTCGACAGGGTTCACAGATACGCAGTATTTT.

V and J are TRBV9 and TRBJ2-1; D is unclear. The CDR3 is 19 amino acids. V lost 0 bases to trimming and J lost 3 bases, with 22 bases between them. CDR1 SGDLS and CDR2 YYNGEE come from the germline V gene. CDR3 region: CASSVGPLVRSGVYNEQFF. CDR3 bases: TGTGCCAGCAGCGTAGGACCCCTCGTGAGGAGTGGGGTCTACAATGAGCAGTTCTTC.

This clone has only a few counts. This CDR3 is also generated by other DNA sequences in the sample. CDR3 protein: CASSPDRYSYEQYF. CDR3 in DNA: TGTGCCAGCAGCCCGGACAGATACTCCTACGAGCAGTACTTC. The chain has TRBV7-2 and TRBJ2-7; weak D call: TRBD1 (6 bases). The CDR3 runs 14 residues. V gave up 5 bases and J gave up 0 bases, with 11 bases separating them. CDR1 and CDR2 from the germline V gene are SGHTA and FQGNSA. Full variable domain (missing parts from reference TRBV7-2 and TRBJ2-7): GAGVSQSPSNKVTEKGKDVELRCDPISGHTALYWYRQSLGQGLEFLIYFQGNSAPDKSGLPSDRFSAERTGGSVSTLTIQRTQQEDSAVYLCASSPDRYSYEQYFGPGTRLTVT.